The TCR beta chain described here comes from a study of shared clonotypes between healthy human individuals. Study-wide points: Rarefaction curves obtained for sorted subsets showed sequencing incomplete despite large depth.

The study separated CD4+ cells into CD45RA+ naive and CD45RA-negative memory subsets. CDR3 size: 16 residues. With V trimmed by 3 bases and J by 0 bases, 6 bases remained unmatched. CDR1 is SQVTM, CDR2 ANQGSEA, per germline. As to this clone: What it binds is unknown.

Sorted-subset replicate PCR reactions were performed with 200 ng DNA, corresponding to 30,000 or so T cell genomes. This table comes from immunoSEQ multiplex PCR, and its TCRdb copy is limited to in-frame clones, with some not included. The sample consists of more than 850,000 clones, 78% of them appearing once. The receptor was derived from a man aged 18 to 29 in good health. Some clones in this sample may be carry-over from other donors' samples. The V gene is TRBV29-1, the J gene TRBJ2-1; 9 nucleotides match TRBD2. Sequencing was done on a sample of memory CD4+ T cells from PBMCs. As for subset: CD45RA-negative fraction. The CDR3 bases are TGCAGCGTTGAGTTGGGACTAGCAAGCTCCTACAATGAGCAGTTCTTC. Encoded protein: CSVELGLASSYNEQFF.